Listed here is a single T cell receptor beta chain. The antigen remains unidentified. This sample stems from a study of CD8 T cells in Susac syndrome. Random hexamers were used to reverse transcribe the RNA input (0.5 to 1 ug). With immunoSEQ multiplex PCR, TCR beta CDR3 was amplified across 54 Vbeta and 13 Jbeta. TCRdb independently ran MiXCR on the immunoSEQ multiplex PCR reads; one entry per CDR3 protein. Altogether about 50,000 distinct CDR3 sequences are present, roughly 93% being singletons, with the ten largest covering about 0.51%. Trimming took 7 bases from V and 2 from J, leaving 15 bases between them. Germline assignment: CDR1 LNHDA and CDR2 SQIVND (reference sequence). The CDR3 loop spans 14 amino acids. Findings of the study overall: Individuals included in the TCR sequencing and HLA analysis were acknowledged by the study to be relatively few in number.

The multiple sclerosis controls, all treatment-naive patients, had relapsing-remitting disease that was stable or active. The specimen was CD8+ T cells from PBMCs. The chain couples TRBV19 to TRBJ2-7; either TRBD1 or TRBD2 may supply D (6 bases each). The TCR sequence derives from a human donor with multiple sclerosis. CDR3 sequence (DNA): TGTGCCAGTACTCCAACGGGGGCCCCCTACGAGCAGTACTTC. It codes for CASTPTGAPYEQYF.